These 6 T cell receptor beta chains were all obtained from the same sample, sequenced in a study of blood T cell repertoires in COVID-19. The data were produced by immunoSEQ multiplex PCR, yet TCRdb's version contains in-frame clones alone and is incomplete. The sample holds fewer than 250,000 clones, approximately 85% seen once. The sample consisted of PBMCs or T cells enriched from blood (not recorded which). The receptors come from a woman aged 50 to 65 with acute COVID-19.

This sequence joins TRBV27 and TRBJ1-5; 8 positions agree with TRBD1. This CDR3 region has 15 residues. After removal of 6 bases from V and 3 bases from J, the junction contained 7 bases not matched to a gene. Germline values: CDR1 MNHEY, CDR2 SMNVEV (reference sequence). The CDR3 coding sequence is TGTGCCAGCAGCCCCTGGGACAGGCCCAATCAGCCCCAGCATTTT. Amino acid sequence: CASSPWDRPNQPQHF.

The rearrangement uses TRBV12-3 or TRBV12-4 and TRBJ1-2; 7 nucleotides line up with TRBD1. The J segment lost 7 bases and the V segment lost 7 bases, leaving 9 bases of the junction unmatched. The CDR3 spans 13 residues. CDR3 protein: CASTRQGASGYTF. Written as DNA, the CDR3 is TGTGCCAGCACCCGACAGGGAGCTTCTGGCTACACCTTC.

The CDR3 DNA is TGTGCCAGCAGCATTGACACATCCTACGAGCAGTACTTC. Amino acids: CASSIDTSYEQYF. The chain has TRBV5-8 and TRBJ2-7; the D is unclear. CDR3 length equals 13 residues. The V gene's germline CDR1 is SGHTS and CDR2 YDEGEE. V dropped 4 bases and J dropped 1 base, with 9 bases sitting between them.

The rearrangement joins TRBV7-9 to TRBJ2-5; D perhaps matches TRBD1 (7 bases). Germline CDR1 and CDR2: SEHNR and FQNEAQ (reference sequence). This CDR3 has 15 amino acids. V lost 4 bases and J lost 4, with 16 bases in between. In DNA, the CDR3 is TGTGCCAGCAGCTCTCGTCAGGGGGGTCGAGAGACCCAGTACTTC. Amino acids: CASSSRQGGRETQYF. The whole variable domain, filled in from reference TRBV7-9 and TRBJ2-5, reads DTGVSQNPRHKITKRGQNVTFRCDPISEHNRLYWYRQTLGQGPEFLTYFQNEAQLEKSRLLSDRFSAERPKGSFSTLEIQRTEQGDSAMYLCASSSRQGGRETQYFGPGTRLLVL.

The rearrangement uses TRBV19 and TRBJ1-1; D unclear. CDR1 is LNHDA and CDR2 is SQIVND in the germline V gene (reference sequence). Trimming took off 2 bases at V and 3 bases at J, with 16 bases between the two ends. The CDR3 spans 16 residues. This CDR3 is CASSIRAEGGDTEAFF. The CDR3 nucleotides read TGTGCCAGTAGTATAAGGGCGGAAGGCGGGGACACTGAAGCTTTCTTT. The variable domain in full, completed from reference TRBV19 and TRBJ1-1, reads DGGITQSPKYLFRKEGQNVTLSCEQNLNHDAMYWYRQDPGQGLRLIYYSQIVNDFQKGDIAEGYSVSREKKESFPLTVTSAQKNPTAFYLCASSIRAEGGDTEAFFGQGTRLTVV.

Regarding this clone: The junction differs from germline at one of its ends, possibly a read error. This rearrangement joins TRBV11-2 to TRBJ1-1; maybe TRBD1 (6 bases). Germline V lookup: CDR1 SGHAT, CDR2 FQNNGV. CDR3 size: 15 residues. The CDR3 loop reads CASSLRTGRDTAAFF. The CDR3 nucleotides are TGTGCCAGCAGCTTACGTACTGGGAGGGACACTGCAGCTTTCTTT.